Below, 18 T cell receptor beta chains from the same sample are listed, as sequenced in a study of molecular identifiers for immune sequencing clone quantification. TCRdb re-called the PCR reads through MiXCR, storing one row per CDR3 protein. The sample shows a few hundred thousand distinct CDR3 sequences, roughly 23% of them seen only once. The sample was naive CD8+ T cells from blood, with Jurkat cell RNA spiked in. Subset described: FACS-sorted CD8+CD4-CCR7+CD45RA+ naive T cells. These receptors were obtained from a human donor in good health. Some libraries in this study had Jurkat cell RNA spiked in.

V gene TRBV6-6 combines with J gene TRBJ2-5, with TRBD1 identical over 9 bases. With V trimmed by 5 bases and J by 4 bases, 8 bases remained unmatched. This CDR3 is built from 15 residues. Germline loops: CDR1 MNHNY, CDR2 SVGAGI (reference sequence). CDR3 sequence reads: CASSPKQGARETQYF. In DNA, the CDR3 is TGTGCCAGCAGTCCTAAACAGGGGGCGCGAGAGACCCAGTACTTC.

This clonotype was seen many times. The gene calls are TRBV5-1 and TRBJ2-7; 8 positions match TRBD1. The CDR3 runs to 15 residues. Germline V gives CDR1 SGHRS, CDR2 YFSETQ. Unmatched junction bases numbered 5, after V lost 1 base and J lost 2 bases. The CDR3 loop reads CASSLLSGGTYEQYF. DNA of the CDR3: TGCGCCAGCAGCTTGCTGTCAGGGGGCACCTACGAGCAGTACTTC.

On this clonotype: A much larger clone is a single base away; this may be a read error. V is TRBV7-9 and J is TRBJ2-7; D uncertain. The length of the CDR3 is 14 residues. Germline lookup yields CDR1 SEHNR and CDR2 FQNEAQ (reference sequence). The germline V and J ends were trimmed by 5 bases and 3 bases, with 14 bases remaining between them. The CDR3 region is CASSRSEWGYEQYF. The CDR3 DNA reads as TGTGCCAGCAGCCGGAGCGAGTGGGGCTACGAGCAGTACTTC.

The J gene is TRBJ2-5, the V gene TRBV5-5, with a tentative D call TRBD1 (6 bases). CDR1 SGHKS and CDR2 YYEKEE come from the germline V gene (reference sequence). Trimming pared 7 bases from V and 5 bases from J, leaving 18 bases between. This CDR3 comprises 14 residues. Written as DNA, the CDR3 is TGTGCCAGCGGCCCGGGACAAGAGTGGGAGACCCAGTACTTC. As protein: CASGPGQEWETQYF.

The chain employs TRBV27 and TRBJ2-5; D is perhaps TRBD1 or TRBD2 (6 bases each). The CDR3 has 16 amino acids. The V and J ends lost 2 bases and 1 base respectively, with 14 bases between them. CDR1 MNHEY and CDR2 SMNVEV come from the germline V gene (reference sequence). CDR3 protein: CASSLLPGAAQETQYF. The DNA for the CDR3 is TGTGCCAGCAGTTTACTCCCGGGGGCGGCCCAAGAGACCCAGTACTTC.

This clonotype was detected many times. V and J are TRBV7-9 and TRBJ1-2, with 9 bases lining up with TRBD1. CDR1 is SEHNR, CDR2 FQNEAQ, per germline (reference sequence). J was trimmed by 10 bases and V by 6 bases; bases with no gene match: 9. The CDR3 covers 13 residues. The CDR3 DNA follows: TGTGCCAGCAGGCCCCCGACAGGGGGTGACTACACCTTC. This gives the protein CASRPPTGGDYTF.

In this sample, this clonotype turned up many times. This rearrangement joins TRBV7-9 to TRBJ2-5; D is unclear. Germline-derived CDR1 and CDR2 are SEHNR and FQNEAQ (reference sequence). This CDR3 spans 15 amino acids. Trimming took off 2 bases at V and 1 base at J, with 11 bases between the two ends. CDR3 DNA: TGTGCCAGCAGCTTATCGACGACAACCCAAGAGACCCAGTACTTC. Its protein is CASSLSTTTQETQYF.

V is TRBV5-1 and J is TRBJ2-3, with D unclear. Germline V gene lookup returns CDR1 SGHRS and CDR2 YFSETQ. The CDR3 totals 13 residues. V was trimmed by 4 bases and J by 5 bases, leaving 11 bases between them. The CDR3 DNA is TGCGCCAGCAGCGCCCGCGTGGTAGATACGCAGTATTTT. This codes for CASSARVVDTQYF.

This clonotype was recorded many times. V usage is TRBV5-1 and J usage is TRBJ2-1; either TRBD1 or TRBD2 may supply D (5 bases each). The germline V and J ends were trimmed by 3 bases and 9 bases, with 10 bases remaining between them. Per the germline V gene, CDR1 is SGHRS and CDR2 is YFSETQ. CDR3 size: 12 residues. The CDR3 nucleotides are TGCGCCAGCAGCTGGGGGACGACTGAGCAGTTCTTC. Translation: CASSWGTTEQFF.

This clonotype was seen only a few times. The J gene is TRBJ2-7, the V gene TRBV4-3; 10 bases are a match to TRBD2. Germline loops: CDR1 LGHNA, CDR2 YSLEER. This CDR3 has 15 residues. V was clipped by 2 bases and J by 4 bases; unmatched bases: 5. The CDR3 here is CASSQSAGGLYEQYF. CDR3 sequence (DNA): TGCGCCAGCAGCCAATCAGCGGGGGGGCTTTACGAGCAGTACTTC.

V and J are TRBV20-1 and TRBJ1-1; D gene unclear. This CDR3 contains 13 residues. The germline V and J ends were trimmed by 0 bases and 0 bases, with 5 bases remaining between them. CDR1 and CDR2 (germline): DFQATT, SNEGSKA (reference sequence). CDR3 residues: CSARDLVNTEAFF. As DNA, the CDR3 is TGCAGTGCTAGAGATCTGGTGAACACTGAAGCTTTCTTT.

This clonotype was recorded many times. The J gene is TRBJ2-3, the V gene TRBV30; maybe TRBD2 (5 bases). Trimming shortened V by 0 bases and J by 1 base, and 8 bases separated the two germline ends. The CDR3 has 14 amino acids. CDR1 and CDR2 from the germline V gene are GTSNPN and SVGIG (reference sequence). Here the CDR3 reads CAWSVGRGTDTQYF. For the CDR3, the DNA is TGTGCCTGGAGTGTTGGGCGGGGCACAGATACGCAGTATTTT.

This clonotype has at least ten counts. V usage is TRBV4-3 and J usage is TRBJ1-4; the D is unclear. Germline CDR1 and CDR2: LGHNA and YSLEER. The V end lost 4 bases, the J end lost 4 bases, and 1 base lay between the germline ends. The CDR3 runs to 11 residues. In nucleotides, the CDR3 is TGCGCCAGCAGCCTTAATGAAAAACTGTTTTTT. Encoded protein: CASSLNEKLFF.

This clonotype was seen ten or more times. CDR3 in amino acids: CASSQVLAGQETQYF. Written as DNA, the CDR3 is TGCGCCAGCAGCCAAGTTCTAGCGGGCCAAGAGACCCAGTACTTC. This sequence joins TRBV4-3 and TRBJ2-5, with 8 bases identical to TRBD2. The V and J ends lost 1 base and 1 base, in that order; junction bases with no gene match: 2. Per the germline V gene, CDR1 is LGHNA and CDR2 is YSLEER. The CDR3 is made up of 15 amino acids.

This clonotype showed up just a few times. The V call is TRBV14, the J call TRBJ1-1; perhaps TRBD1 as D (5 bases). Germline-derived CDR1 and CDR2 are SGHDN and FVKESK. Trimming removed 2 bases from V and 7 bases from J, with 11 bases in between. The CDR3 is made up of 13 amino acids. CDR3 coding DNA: TGTGCCAGCAGCCAATTTTTCACAGGTGAAGCTTTCTTT. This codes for CASSQFFTGEAFF.

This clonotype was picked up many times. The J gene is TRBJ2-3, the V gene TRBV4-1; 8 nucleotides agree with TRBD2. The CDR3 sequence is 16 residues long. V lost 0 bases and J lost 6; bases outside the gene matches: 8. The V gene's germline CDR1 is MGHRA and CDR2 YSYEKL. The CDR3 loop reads CASSQDVSGGLDTQYF. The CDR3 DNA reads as TGCGCCAGCAGCCAAGATGTGAGCGGGGGTTTGGATACGCAGTATTTT.

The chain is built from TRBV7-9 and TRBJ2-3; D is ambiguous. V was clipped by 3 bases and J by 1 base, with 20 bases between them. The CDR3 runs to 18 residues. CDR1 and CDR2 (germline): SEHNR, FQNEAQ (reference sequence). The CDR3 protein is CASSFLFGSRSGTDTQYF. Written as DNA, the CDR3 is TGTGCCAGCAGCTTCTTGTTTGGGTCCCGATCGGGCACAGATACGCAGTATTTT.

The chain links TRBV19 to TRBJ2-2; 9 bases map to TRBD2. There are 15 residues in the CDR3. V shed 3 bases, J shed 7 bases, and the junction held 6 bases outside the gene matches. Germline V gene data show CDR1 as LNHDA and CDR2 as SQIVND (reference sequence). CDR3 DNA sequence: TGTGCCAGTAGTATGGGCGGGAGGGCCTTCGGGGAGCTGTTTTTT. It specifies CASSMGGRAFGELFF. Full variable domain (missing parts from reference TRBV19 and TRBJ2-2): DGGITQSPKYLFRKEGQNVTLSCEQNLNHDAMYWYRQDPGQGLRLIYYSQIVNDFQKGDIAEGYSVSREKKESFPLTVTSAQKNPTAFYLCASSMGGRAFGELFFGEGSRLTVL.